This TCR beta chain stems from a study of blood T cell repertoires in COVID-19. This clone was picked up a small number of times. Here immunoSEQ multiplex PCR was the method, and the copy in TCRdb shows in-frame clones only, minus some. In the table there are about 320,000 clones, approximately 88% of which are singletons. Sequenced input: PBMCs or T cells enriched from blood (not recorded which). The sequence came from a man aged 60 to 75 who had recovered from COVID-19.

CDR3 sequence: CAISESASVANYGYTF. The CDR3 DNA is TGTGCCATCAGTGAGTCTGCGTCGGTAGCTAACTATGGCTACACCTTC. The genes are TRBV10-3 and TRBJ1-2; D ambiguous. This CDR3 spans 16 amino acids. Per germline, CDR1 ENHRY and CDR2 SYGVKD. Trimming cost V 0 bases and J 0 bases, with 11 bases left between them.